Listed below are T cell receptor beta chains from one sample, sequenced in a study of identical twins. TCRdb redid the calling of the 5' RACE reads with MiXCR, one entry per CDR3 protein. The data hold some 710,000 distinct CDR3 sequences, with around 6.1% observed a single time. The sequenced sample consisted of naive T cells sorted from blood. These receptor sequences come from a young man in good health. CDR3s include the opening cysteine and the closing phenylalanine or tryptophan. A D gene is named only where the DNA matches it firmly. Size tells how often a clone was seen (once, few, many) or the class of an expanded clone, and some rows leave it out.

clone_size | j_call | d_call | v_call | cdr3_aa | cdr3_nt
NA | TRBJ2-1 | NA | TRBV19 | CASSNLWDNEQFF | TGTGCCAGTAGTAATCTTTGGGACAATGAGCAGTTCTTC
NA | TRBJ2-2 | TRBD2 | TRBV7-9 | CASSPGLAGGSALFF | TGTGCCAGCAGCCCCGGACTAGCGGGAGGGTCGGCTCTGTTTTTT
many | TRBJ2-7 | NA | TRBV4-3 | CASSVGASYEQYF | TGCGCCAGCAGCGTTGGGGCCTCGTACGAGCAGTACTTC
many | TRBJ2-1 | TRBD2 | TRBV20-1 | CSASWRGRGDNEQFF | TGCAGTGCCTCCTGGCGCGGGAGGGGGGACAATGAGCAGTTCTTC
many | TRBJ2-1 | TRBD2 | TRBV12-3/TRBV12-4 | CASSFSKGWGLDMNEQFF | TGTGCCAGCAGTTTTAGTAAGGGTTGGGGACTAGATATGAATGAGCAGTTCTTC
NA | TRBJ2-3 | NA | TRBV5-6 | CASSFGATPTDTQYF | TGTGCCAGCAGCTTTGGCGCGACTCCGACAGATACGCAGTATTTT
few | TRBJ1-2 | NA | TRBV7-2 | CASSPHLNYGYTF | TGTGCCAGCAGCCCACACCTAAACTATGGCTACACCTTC
many | TRBJ2-3 | NA | TRBV20-1 | CSAPDESTSTDTQYF | TGCAGTGCCCCGGACGAATCAACTAGCACAGATACGCAGTATTTT
many | TRBJ2-3 | NA | TRBV12-3/TRBV12-4 | CASSSPGLLTDTQYF | TGTGCCAGCAGTTCACCGGGACTCCTCACAGATACGCAGTATTTT
NA | TRBJ2-1 | TRBD2 | TRBV15 | CATSRVLAGGLYNEQFF | TGTGCCACCAGCAGAGTCCTAGCGGGAGGTCTATACAATGAGCAGTTCTTC
few | TRBJ2-6 | NA | TRBV12-3/TRBV12-4 | CASCLRSSGANVLTF | TGTGCCAGCTGTCTCAGGAGCTCTGGGGCCAACGTCCTGACTTTC
few | TRBJ1-5 | TRBD1 | TRBV6-1 | CASSDREDQPQHF | TGTGCCAGCTCGGACAGGGAGGATCAGCCCCAGCATTTT
NA | TRBJ2-3 | NA | TRBV4-2 | CASSQALGDTQYF | TGTGCCAGCAGCCAGGCCCTAGGGGATACGCAGTATTTT
few | TRBJ2-5 | NA | TRBV5-5 | CASSPTVYQETQYF | TGTGCCAGCAGCCCTACCGTGTACCAAGAGACCCAGTACTTC
few | TRBJ2-7 | TRBD2 | TRBV20-1 | CSARFTGGGTFLNYEQYF | TGCAGTGCTAGATTTACCGGGGGGGGGACTTTCCTAAACTACGAGCAGTACTTC
many | TRBJ2-1 | TRBD2 | TRBV5-6 | CASSGPLAGSSYNEQFF | TGTGCCAGCAGCGGACCACTAGCGGGAAGCTCCTACAATGAGCAGTTCTTC
few | TRBJ2-5 | TRBD1 | TRBV28 | CASSLAPGQWETQYF | TGTGCCAGCAGTTTAGCGCCGGGACAGTGGGAGACCCAGTACTTC
few | TRBJ2-5 | NA | TRBV3-1 | CASSHLRERNQETQYF | TGTGCCAGCAGCCATCTACGGGAGCGGAACCAAGAGACCCAGTACTTC
many | TRBJ2-2 | NA | TRBV4-2 | CASSLGAGNGELFF | TGTGCCAGCAGCTTAGGGGCAGGGAACGGGGAGCTGTTTTTT
many | TRBJ2-3 | NA | TRBV18 | CASSPRDSKSTQYF | TGTGCCAGCTCACCCCGGGACTCCAAGAGTACGCAGTATTTT
few | TRBJ2-3 | NA | TRBV29-1 | CSVEGNPSTDTQYF | TGCAGCGTTGAAGGGAACCCTAGCACAGATACGCAGTATTTT
NA | TRBJ2-7 | NA | TRBV7-9 | CASSLAAGTGEQYF | TGTGCCAGCAGCTTAGCGGCAGGGACCGGGGAGCAGTACTTC
few | TRBJ1-5 | NA | TRBV6-2/TRBV6-3 | CASSFTRFDQPQHF | TGTGCCAGCAGTTTTACCCGGTTCGATCAGCCCCAGCATTTT
NA | TRBJ2-3 | TRBD2 | TRBV4-2 | CASSPWSGSGTDTQYF | TGTGCCAGCAGCCCCTGGAGCGGGAGCGGCACAGATACGCAGTATTTT
NA | TRBJ2-5 | TRBD2 | TRBV5-1 | CASSLGLAGKAQETQYF | TGCGCCAGCAGCTTGGGACTAGCGGGGAAGGCACAAGAGACCCAGTACTTC
many | TRBJ2-1 | TRBD2 | TRBV29-1 | CSVGGTSGNYNEQFF | TGCAGCGTTGGGGGGACTAGCGGGAACTACAATGAGCAGTTCTTC
many | TRBJ1-5 | NA | TRBV12-3/TRBV12-4 | CASSKFRRGNQPQHF | TGTGCCAGCAGTAAGTTCCGGAGGGGCAATCAGCCCCAGCATTTT
many | TRBJ2-5 | TRBD1 | TRBV25-1 | CASSGGTGEGETQYF | TGTGCCAGCAGTGGTGGGACAGGGGAGGGAGAGACCCAGTACTTC
many | TRBJ2-1 | NA | TRBV20-1 | CSAGRVGDEQFF | TGCAGTGCTGGCCGGGTGGGGGATGAGCAGTTCTTC
NA | TRBJ1-6 | TRBD1 | TRBV4-1 | CASSQEEGTGASPLHF | TGCGCCAGCAGCCAAGAAGAGGGGACAGGGGCATCACCCCTCCACTTT
few | TRBJ1-2 | NA | TRBV5-1 | CASSRDNPNYGYTF | TGCGCCAGCTCGCGGGACAACCCTAACTATGGCTACACCTTC
few | TRBJ2-2 | NA | TRBV6-1 | CASSDFLRPGELFF | TGTGCCAGCAGTGACTTCCTCCGGCCCGGGGAGCTGTTTTTT
NA | TRBJ2-3 | TRBD1 | TRBV18 | CASSLRGQGATDTQYF | TGTGCCAGCTCACTTCGCGGACAGGGAGCCACAGATACGCAGTATTTT
many | TRBJ2-5 | NA | TRBV12-3/TRBV12-4 | CASSFWGVQETQYF | TGTGCCAGCAGTTTCTGGGGGGTTCAAGAGACCCAGTACTTC
many | TRBJ2-5 | NA | TRBV12-3/TRBV12-4 | CASSLTLTTGFQETQYF | TGTGCCAGCAGTTTAACCCTCACTACAGGGTTCCAAGAGACCCAGTACTTC
NA | TRBJ2-7 | NA | TRBV3-1 | CASSPSGTISYEQYF | TGTGCCAGCAGCCCTTCCGGGACAATTTCCTACGAGCAGTACTTC
NA | TRBJ2-5 | TRBD1 | TRBV5-1 | CASSSGQIGQETQYF | TGCGCCAGCAGCTCGGGACAGATTGGCCAAGAGACCCAGTACTTC
many | TRBJ2-2 | TRBD1 | TRBV10-3 | CAISTMTGTGELFF | TGTGCCATCAGCACGATGACAGGGACCGGGGAGCTGTTTTTT
many | TRBJ1-1 | TRBD1 | TRBV5-1 | CASRITGDTEAFF | TGCGCCAGCAGGATAACAGGGGACACTGAAGCTTTCTTT
few | TRBJ1-2 | NA | TRBV3-1 | CASSETNYGYTF | TGTGCCAGCAGCGAAACTAACTATGGCTACACCTTC
few | TRBJ2-2 | NA | TRBV24-1 | CATGSSGELFF | TGTGCCACCGGCTCGAGCGGGGAGCTGTTTTTT
few | TRBJ2-1 | TRBD2 | TRBV15 | CATSRLGLAADNEQFF | TGTGCCACCAGCCGATTGGGACTAGCGGCTGACAATGAGCAGTTCTTC
many | TRBJ1-1 | NA | TRBV29-1 | CSVEDRQNTEAFF | TGCAGCGTTGAAGATCGACAGAACACTGAAGCTTTCTTT
NA | TRBJ2-1 | NA | TRBV5-1 | CASSLEGYRGDEQFF | TGCGCCAGCAGCTTGGAGGGGTATCGCGGGGATGAGCAGTTCTTC
many | TRBJ2-5 | NA | TRBV18 | CASSPPGQTQYF | TGTGCCAGCTCACCACCGGGGCAGACCCAGTACTTC
few | TRBJ2-3 | NA | TRBV28 | CASSLFKATQYF | TGTGCCAGCAGTTTATTTAAGGCTACGCAGTATTTT
many | TRBJ1-5 | NA | TRBV4-2 | CASSQQYNQPQHF | TGTGCCAGCAGCCAACAGTACAATCAGCCCCAGCATTTT
many | TRBJ2-2 | NA | TRBV20-1 | CSARITGELFF | TGCAGTGCTAGAATTACCGGGGAGCTGTTTTTT
few | TRBJ2-1 | NA | TRBV20-1 | CSARVAGVEQFF | TGCAGTGCTAGAGTCGCAGGGGTTGAGCAGTTCTTC
many | TRBJ2-5 | NA | TRBV15 | CATSRVDVLGETQYF | TGTGCCACCAGCAGAGTAGACGTGCTGGGGGAGACCCAGTACTTC
NA | TRBJ2-1 | TRBD1 | TRBV9 | CASSVAGTGYNEQFF | TGTGCCAGCAGCGTAGCTGGGACAGGGTACAATGAGCAGTTCTTC
many | TRBJ2-7 | NA | TRBV28 | CASSLKGYEQYF | TGTGCCAGCAGTTTGAAGGGATACGAGCAGTACTTC